The clone carrying this TCR beta chain was counted a single time. As yet, its antigen is unknown. Second doses that came at about 4 or about 12 weeks were put together. The data were taken from a study of T cell responses to AZD1222 COVID-19 vaccine. Study observations and caveats: After the peak T cell response, and only then, were repertoires sampled. Per reports, nearly half of all spike-specific TCRs target regions that are unmutated in variants.

The data were produced by immunoSEQ multiplex PCR, yet TCRdb's version contains in-frame clones alone and is incomplete. The table has roughly 150,000 clones, around nine tenths seen once; the top ten hold over 3%. V was clipped by 4 bases and J by 6 bases; unmatched bases: 8. Per germline, CDR1 MNHEY and CDR2 SVGAGI. The CDR3 extends over 15 amino acids. V and J are TRBV6-5 and TRBJ2-1; 8 positions match TRBD2. This receptor was taken from an adult who received the AZD1222 COVID-19 vaccine. The specimen was peripheral blood, collected 28 days after the second AZD1222 dose. The CDR3 loop reads CASSFPGLAGNEQFF. DNA for the CDR3: TGTGCCAGCAGTTTCCCCGGACTAGCAGGCAATGAGCAGTTCTTC.